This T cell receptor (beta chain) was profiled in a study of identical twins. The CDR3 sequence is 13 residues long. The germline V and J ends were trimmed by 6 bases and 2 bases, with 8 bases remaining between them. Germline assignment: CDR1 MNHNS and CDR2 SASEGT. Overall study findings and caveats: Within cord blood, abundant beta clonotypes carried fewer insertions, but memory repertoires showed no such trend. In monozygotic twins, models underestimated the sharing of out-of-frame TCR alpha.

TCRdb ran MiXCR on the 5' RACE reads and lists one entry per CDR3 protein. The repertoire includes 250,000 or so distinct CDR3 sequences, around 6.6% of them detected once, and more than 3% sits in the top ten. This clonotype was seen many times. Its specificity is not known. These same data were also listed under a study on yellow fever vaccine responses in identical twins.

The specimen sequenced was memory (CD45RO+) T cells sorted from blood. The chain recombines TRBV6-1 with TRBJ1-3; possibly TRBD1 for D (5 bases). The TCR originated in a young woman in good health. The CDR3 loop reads CASSPTAGNTIYF. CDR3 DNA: TGTGCCAGCAGCCCGACAGCTGGAAACACCATATATTTT.